This T cell receptor (beta chain) was identified during a study of OX40 agonist ivuxolimab in advanced cancers. This CDR3 contains 15 residues. The germline V gene has CDR1 SGHRS and CDR2 YFSETQ. Losses at the gene ends were 4 bases for V and 2 bases for J; bases not matched to a gene: 7. Profiled with immunoSEQ multiplex PCR; TCRdb holds only in-frame clones, not every one. The repertoire holds 70,000 or so clones, with 90% to 95% as singletons. The source material was CD4+ or CD8+ T cells sorted from blood, sampled in a trial of the OX40 agonist ivuxolimab. The chain recombines TRBV5-1 with TRBJ2-5; 8 bases fit TRBD2. The TCR comes from an adult with an advanced solid tumor such as melanoma, head and neck, liver or kidney cancer. The CDR3 nucleotides read TGCGCCAGCAGCACTAGCGGAGGGCTTCAAGAGACCCAGTACTTC. Encoded protein: CASSTSGGLQETQYF.